Reported below is one T cell receptor beta chain. Only in-frame clones appear in the TCRdb table, and some are missing; sequencing was by immunoSEQ multiplex PCR. The sample lists about 54,000 clones; 95% to 97% were seen once. The sample belongs to a study of control samples from healthy donors and cancer patients. V shed 11 bases and J shed 1 base, with 14 bases lying between them. This CDR3 is built from 13 residues. Material for sequencing was blood. The V gene is TRBV12-3 or TRBV12-4, the J gene TRBJ1-2; perhaps TRBD1 as D (5 bases). The receptor was derived from a woman in her twenties or thirties in good health. The CDR3 protein is CAVRDVGNYGYTF. The CDR3 DNA is TGTGCCGTCCGGGACGTGGGTAACTATGGCTACACCTTC.